This entry lists 25 T cell receptor beta chains sequenced from one sample in a study of T cell changes during pregnancy in multiple sclerosis. Method: immunoSEQ multiplex PCR; TCRdb's copy keeps in-frame clones and lacks some. The repertoire holds around 54,000 clones, 80% to 95% seen once, with 0.55% to 0.65% in the top ten. The sample in question was CD4+ T cells from peripheral blood mononuclear cells, obtained after pregnancy. The receptors originated from a female donor in good health, enrolled as a control in a pregnancy study.

On this clone: At one of its ends the junction is not consistent with the germline gene, which may arise from a read error. This CDR3 reads CASSSRLEGGELFF. CDR3 nucleotide sequence: TGTGCTAGCAGCTCCCGACTTGAGGGCGGGGAGCTGTTTTTT. V and J are TRBV7-7 and TRBJ2-2; a weak D match, TRBD2 (5 bases). The germline CDR1 and CDR2 sequences are SSHAT and FNYEAQ (reference sequence). This CDR3 comprises 14 residues.

The chain has TRBV21-1 and TRBJ2-1; the table's D call of TRBD1 was not tested on the DNA. TRBV21-1 is listed as a pseudogene. The CDR3 runs to 16 residues. Here the CDR3 reads CASSGPQGVNYNEQFF. The CDR3 DNA sequence: TGTGCCAGCAGCGGCCCCCAGGGGGTTAACTACAATGAGCAGTTCTTC.

The chain joins TRBV13 to TRBJ1-4; 9 bases align to TRBD1. Germline assignment: CDR1 PRHDT and CDR2 FYEKMQ (reference sequence). V was clipped by 5 bases and J by 8 bases; unmatched bases: 6. This CDR3 contains 14 residues. The CDR3 here is CASSQQGAGEKLFF. CDR3 nucleotide sequence: TGTGCCAGCAGCCAACAGGGGGCTGGGGAAAAACTGTTTTTT.

V usage is TRBV4-1 and J usage is TRBJ2-7, with D perhaps TRBD2 (6 bases). CDR1 is MGHRA and CDR2 is YSYEKL in the germline V gene. The CDR3 consists of 16 residues. V was clipped by 1 base and J by 2 bases, with 15 bases between them. CDR3 bases: TGCGCCAGCAGCCAAGGGGGTCGGGGGACCGCCTACGAGCAGTACTTC. Protein sequence: CASSQGGRGTAYEQYF.

The V call is TRBV27, the J call TRBJ1-4; D might be TRBD1 (5 bases). The CDR3 covers 15 residues. Germline assignment: CDR1 MNHEY and CDR2 SMNVEV (reference sequence). V lost 6 bases and J 5 bases, leaving 16 bases between the germline ends. The CDR3 loop reads CASRDMDGSNEKLFF. For the CDR3, the DNA is TGTGCCAGCAGGGACATGGACGGTTCGAATGAAAAACTGTTTTTT.

This clone was counted a few times. This chain uses TRBV30 with TRBJ1-2, with D tentatively TRBD1 (5 bases). CDR3 size: 15 residues. Trimming took off 5 bases at V and 1 base at J, with 17 bases between the two ends. Germline V CDR1 and CDR2: GTSNPN, SVGIG (reference sequence). For the CDR3, the DNA is TGTGCCTGGGGGGGGGTTTCAGAAATTAACTATGGCTACACCTTC. It encodes CAWGGVSEINYGYTF.

The V call is TRBV30, the J call TRBJ2-5; D is unclear. Germline lookup yields CDR1 GTSNPN and CDR2 SVGIG (reference sequence). V lost 5 bases and J 2 bases, leaving 12 bases between the germline ends. This CDR3 spans 13 amino acids. The CDR3 protein is CAWGTSGQETQYF. CDR3 in DNA: TGTGCCTGGGGTACTTCAGGACAAGAGACCCAGTACTTC.

This chain connects TRBV28 to TRBJ1-5, with 8 bases identical to TRBD1. CDR1 is MDHEN and CDR2 is SYDVKM in the germline V gene. This CDR3 region has 15 residues. The V segment lost 4 bases and the J segment 6 bases; nucleotides outside the gene matches: 8. CDR3 sequence (DNA): TGTGCCAGCAGTTCCTCGGACAGGGAGCGTCAGCCCCAGCATTTT. It codes for CASSSSDRERQPQHF.

This chain links TRBV19 with TRBJ1-5; D not certain. Germline CDR1 reads LNHDA; CDR2 reads SQIVND (reference sequence). The CDR3 has 16 amino acids. V lost 5 bases and J 3 bases, leaving 17 bases between the germline ends. The DNA of the CDR3 is TGTGCCAGTAGTCCTCTGTCCCAGCGGACCAATCAGCCCCAGCATTTT. Protein product: CASSPLSQRTNQPQHF.

The chain's CDR3 is CASSLRSPYEQYF. CDR3 nucleotides: TGTGCCAGCAGTTTGAGGTCCCCCTACGAGCAGTACTTC. The chain uses TRBV28 and TRBJ2-7; D is ambiguous. Germline V CDR1 and CDR2: MDHEN, SYDVKM. The V end lost 3 bases, the J end lost 2 bases, and 8 bases lay between the germline ends. There are 13 residues in the CDR3.

The rearrangement joins TRBV27 to TRBJ1-2; no clear D gene. This CDR3 contains 12 residues. Germline V gene data show CDR1 as MNHEY and CDR2 as SMNVEV (reference sequence). Trimming removed 8 bases from V and 0 bases from J, with 7 bases in between. The CDR3 DNA sequence: TGTGCCAGCGGGAGAACTAACTATGGCTACACCTTC. Its protein product is CASGRTNYGYTF.

A single count supports this clone. The rearrangement uses TRBV10-3 and TRBJ1-5; possibly TRBD1 for D (6 bases). The CDR3 is 14 residues long. Looked up from germline, CDR1 is ENHRY and CDR2 is SYGVKD. V was cut by 8 bases and J by 4 bases, with 15 bases left in between. CDR3 sequence (DNA): TGTGCCATCGCCTTGGGTGGACAGAATCAGCCCCAGCATTTT. It encodes CAIALGGQNQPQHF.

J is TRBJ2-5 and V is TRBV14; 9 bases fit TRBD1. J gave up 2 bases and V 2 bases, and 9 bases lay outside the gene matches. The CDR3 is made up of 17 amino acids. CDR1 and CDR2 from the germline V gene are SGHDN and FVKESK. CDR3 coding DNA: TGTGCCAGCAGCCAACGCGGACAGGGGATCACTCAAGAGACCCAGTACTTC. The encoded protein is CASSQRGQGITQETQYF.

The chain combines TRBV5-1 with TRBJ2-1; 10 bases line up with TRBD2. In germline, CDR1 is SGHRS, CDR2 YFSETQ. This CDR3 has 18 amino acids. V was pared by 4 bases and J by 0 bases, with 10 bases of the junction left unmatched. CDR3 amino acids: CASSVGRLAGDSYNEQFF. The DNA of the CDR3 is TGCGCCAGCAGCGTGGGTCGTCTAGCGGGGGACTCCTACAATGAGCAGTTCTTC.

This chain links TRBV6-1 with TRBJ2-5; maybe TRBD1 (6 bases). The CDR3 contains 12 residues. Trimming cost V 2 bases and J 7 bases, with 8 bases left between them. CDR1 and CDR2 (germline): MNHNS, SASEGT. CDR3 DNA sequence: TGTGCCAGCAGTGAACCCAGGGGGACCCAGTACTTC. Translation: CASSEPRGTQYF.

The J gene is TRBJ2-2, the V gene TRBV4-2; 7 nucleotides align to TRBD2. The J segment lost 4 bases and the V segment lost 1 base, leaving 6 bases of the junction unmatched. Germline V lookup: CDR1 LGHNA, CDR2 YNFKEQ. CDR3 size: 16 residues. CDR3 in DNA: TGTGCCAGCAGCCAAGTCACGGGAGGTGGCACCGGGGAGCTGTTTTTT. Translating gives CASSQVTGGGTGELFF.

This clone was recorded a few times. Additional DNA sequences in this sample encode the identical CDR3. This sequence joins TRBV6-4 and TRBJ1-1; 7 bases line up with TRBD1. The CDR3 loop spans 13 amino acids. The germline gives CDR1 MRHNA, CDR2 SNTAGT. J was trimmed by 1 base and V by 6 bases; bases with no gene match: 2. The CDR3 sequence is CASRRTGNTEAFF. The CDR3 DNA is TGTGCCAGCAGGCGGACAGGGAACACTGAAGCTTTCTTT.

The chain joins TRBV5-4 to TRBJ1-3, with D perhaps TRBD1 (5 bases). CDR3 length: 13 residues. Germline lookup yields CDR1 SGHNT and CDR2 YYREEE (reference sequence). Between the trimmed V and J ends, which lost 3 bases and 4 bases, there was a span of 8 bases. CDR3 protein: CASSSRQGNTIYF. The CDR3, as DNA: TGTGCCAGCAGCTCAAGACAGGGAAACACCATATATTTT.

The chain has TRBV6-6 and TRBJ1-2; perhaps TRBD1 as D (5 bases). Germline assignment: CDR1 MNHNY and CDR2 SVGAGI (reference sequence). The CDR3 sequence is 15 residues long. Trimming left V 1 base short and J 6 bases short, with 15 bases between. The CDR3 here is CASSYLDNTLNGYTF. The CDR3 DNA sequence: TGTGCCAGCAGTTACTTGGACAACACGCTAAATGGCTACACCTTC.

This clone was picked up one time. The chain joins TRBV19 to TRBJ2-1, with 8 nucleotides matching TRBD1. CDR3 size: 15 residues. The J segment lost 4 bases and the V segment lost 5 bases, leaving 7 bases of the junction unmatched. In germline, CDR1 is LNHDA, CDR2 SQIVND (reference sequence). CDR3 residues: CASSQTGAPYNEQFF. CDR3 sequence (DNA): TGTGCCAGTAGTCAGACAGGGGCCCCTTACAATGAGCAGTTCTTC.

This clone was counted only a few times. The CDR3 loop is CASSLAGAGSEAFF. The CDR3 region has the DNA TGCGCCAGCAGCTTGGCAGGGGCAGGCTCTGAAGCTTTCTTT. This chain uses TRBV5-1 with TRBJ1-1; D perhaps matches TRBD1 (6 bases). Germline V gene sequence: CDR1 SGHRS, CDR2 YFSETQ. CDR3 length equals 14 residues. V lost 0 bases to trimming and J lost 6 bases, with 12 bases between them.

The chain joins TRBV18 to TRBJ1-5; 8 bases map to TRBD1. The CDR3 totals 15 residues. V lost 0 bases, J lost 6 bases, and 4 bases stayed unmatched. Germline CDR1 reads KGHSH; CDR2 reads LQKENI. CDR3 bases: TGTGCCAGCTCACCACCGGGCCAGGGGGCTCAGCCCCAGCATTTT. The encoded protein is CASSPPGQGAQPQHF.

The chain has TRBV18 and TRBJ2-5; D is unresolved. CDR1 is KGHSH and CDR2 is LQKENI in the germline V gene. V dropped 3 bases and J dropped 4 bases, with 6 bases sitting between them. This CDR3 has 12 residues. The CDR3 protein is CASSPFGETQYF. DNA for the CDR3: TGTGCCAGCTCACCGTTCGGAGAGACCCAGTACTTC. Filled out from reference TRBV18 and TRBJ2-5, the complete variable domain reads NAGVMQNPRHLVRRRGQEARLRCSPMKGHSHVYWYRQLPEEGLKFMVYLQKENIIDESGMPKERFSAEFPKEGPSILRIQQVVRGDSAAYFCASSPFGETQYFGPGTRLLVL.

The chain uses TRBV7-9 and TRBJ2-5; maybe TRBD1 (6 bases). The CDR3 extends over 14 amino acids. Deletions cut 5 bases from V and 1 base from J, with 11 bases between. CDR1 is SEHNR and CDR2 is FQNEAQ in the germline V gene (reference sequence). CDR3 DNA sequence: TGTGCCAGCAGCCGGGCGGACAGCCAAGAGACCCAGTACTTC. It yields the protein CASSRADSQETQYF.

This clone was recorded only once. The J gene is TRBJ2-5, the V gene TRBV15; 7 positions match TRBD1. The germline V gene has CDR1 LNHNV and CDR2 YYDKDF (reference sequence). CDR3 length: 15 amino acids. V lost 0 bases, J lost 2 bases, and 3 bases stayed unmatched. The CDR3 region is CATSRDPTGQETQYF. The CDR3 DNA sequence: TGTGCCACCAGCAGAGACCCGACAGGGCAAGAGACCCAGTACTTC.